This T cell receptor beta chain was sequenced during a study of T cell changes during pregnancy in multiple sclerosis. The CDR3 length is 16 residues. The germline V gene encodes CDR1 SGHVS and CDR2 FQNEAQ. V gave up 4 bases and J gave up 4 bases; unmatched junction bases: 9. TCRdb keeps only in-frame clones here, not all; method: immunoSEQ multiplex PCR. The repertoire holds tens of thousands of clones, roughly 92% seen once, with more than 0.3% in the top ten. This clonotype was sampled from a female donor with multiple sclerosis, enrolled in a pregnancy study. Sequencing used CD4+ T cells from peripheral blood mononuclear cells, obtained before pregnancy. The chain has TRBV7-8 and TRBJ2-1, with 8 bases lining up with TRBD2. The chain's CDR3 is CASSYLSGSGYNEQFF. The CDR3 DNA follows: TGTGCCAGCAGCTACCTAAGCGGGAGTGGGTACAATGAGCAGTTCTTC.